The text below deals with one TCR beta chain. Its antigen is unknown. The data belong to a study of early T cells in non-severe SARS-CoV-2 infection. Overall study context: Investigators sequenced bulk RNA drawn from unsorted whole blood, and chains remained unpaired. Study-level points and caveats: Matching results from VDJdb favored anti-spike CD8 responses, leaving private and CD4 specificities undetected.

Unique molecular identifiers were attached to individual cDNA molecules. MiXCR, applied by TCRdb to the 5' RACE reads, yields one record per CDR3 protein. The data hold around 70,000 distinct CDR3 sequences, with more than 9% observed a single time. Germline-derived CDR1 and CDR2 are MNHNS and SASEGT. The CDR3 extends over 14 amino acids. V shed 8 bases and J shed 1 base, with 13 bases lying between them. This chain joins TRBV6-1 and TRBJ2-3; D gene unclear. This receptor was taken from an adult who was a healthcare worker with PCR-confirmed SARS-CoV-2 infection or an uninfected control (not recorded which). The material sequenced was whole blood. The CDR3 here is CASLTPYGTDTQYF. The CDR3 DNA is TGTGCCAGCCTAACTCCCTACGGCACAGATACGCAGTATTTT.